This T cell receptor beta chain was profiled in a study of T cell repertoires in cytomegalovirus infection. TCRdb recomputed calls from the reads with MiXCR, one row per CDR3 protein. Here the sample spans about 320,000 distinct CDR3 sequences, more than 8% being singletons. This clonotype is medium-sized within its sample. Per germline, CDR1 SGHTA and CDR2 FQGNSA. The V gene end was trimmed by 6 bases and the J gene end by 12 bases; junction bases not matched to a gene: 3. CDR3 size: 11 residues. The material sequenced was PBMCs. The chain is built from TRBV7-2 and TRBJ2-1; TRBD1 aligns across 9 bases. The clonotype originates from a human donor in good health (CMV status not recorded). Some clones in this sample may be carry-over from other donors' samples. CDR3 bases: TGTGCCAGCAGGCAGGACAGGGGGCAGTTCTTC. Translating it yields CASRQDRGQFF. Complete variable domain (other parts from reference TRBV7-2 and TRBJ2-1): GAGVSQSPSNKVTEKGKDVELRCDPISGHTALYWYRQSLGQGLEFLIYFQGNSAPDKSGLPSDRFSAERTGGSVSTLTIQRTQQEDSAVYLCASRQDRGQFFGPGTRLTVL.